A single sample is the source of the 20 T cell receptor beta chains below, sequenced in a study of blood T cell repertoires in COVID-19 (dated by TCRdb to the early 2020s). The library was generated by the immunoSEQ multiplex PCR assay. TCRdb took over this immuneACCESS table, retaining in-frame rearrangements with V and J assigned. Such tables are incomplete; in checked studies, under half of the missing clones stem from an unresolved V gene, and the remainder is unexplained. For this sample there are around 210,000 clones; approximately 80% appear just once. Under 15% of the sample is taken by the ten largest. Sequencing input: peripheral blood. These receptors originate from a human donor in a cohort sampled during active COVID-19.

The rearrangement links TRBV7-2 to TRBJ2-1; 8 nucleotides agree with TRBD1. Trimming at V came to 5 bases and at J to 9 bases, leaving 9 bases not matched to a gene. The CDR3 has 14 residues. From germline, CDR1 is SGHTA and CDR2 FQGNSA. The CDR3, as DNA: TGTGCCAGCAGCCCCGGGACAGGTCACAGTGAGCAGTTCTTC. Translated: CASSPGTGHSEQFF.

The chain recombines TRBV7-9 with TRBJ2-7; tentatively, D is TRBD1 (6 bases). The CDR3 is made up of 16 amino acids. Trimming shortened V by 6 bases and J by 7 bases, and 25 bases separated the two germline ends. The V gene's germline CDR1 is SEHNR and CDR2 FQNEAQ (reference sequence). The CDR3, as DNA: TGTGCCAGCAGTTACTCCGGGACAATGGCATCGGGTGAGCAGTACTTC. Its protein product is CASSYSGTMASGEQYF.

This clone was counted a single time. J is TRBJ2-3 and V is TRBV6-5; no clear D gene. Trimming took off 0 bases at V and 6 bases at J, with 4 bases between the two ends. Per germline, CDR1 MNHEY and CDR2 SVGAGI. The CDR3 covers 12 residues. The CDR3 here is CASSYSGDTQYF. In DNA form, the CDR3 reads TGTGCCAGCAGTTACTCCGGGGATACGCAGTATTTT.

The chain links TRBV7-2 to TRBJ2-5; the D gene is possibly TRBD2 (5 bases). V shed 5 bases and J shed 2 bases, with 15 bases lying between them. From germline, CDR1 is SGHTA and CDR2 FQGNSA. This CDR3 comprises 15 residues. The CDR3 reads CASSPRGWEQETQYF. CDR3 in DNA: TGTGCCAGCAGCCCTAGAGGGTGGGAGCAAGAGACCCAGTACTTC. The full variable domain, rest sourced from reference TRBV7-2 and TRBJ2-5, is GAGVSQSPSNKVTEKGKDVELRCDPISGHTALYWYRQSLGQGLEFLIYFQGNSAPDKSGLPSDRFSAERTGGSVSTLTIQRTQQEDSAVYLCASSPRGWEQETQYFGPGTRLLVL.

The V and J genes are TRBV5-1 and TRBJ2-6, with 9 nucleotides matching TRBD1. The CDR3 contains 15 residues. Trimming at V came to 4 bases and at J to 2 bases, leaving 1 base not matched to a gene. CDR1 and CDR2 from the germline V gene are SGHRS and YFSETQ. The CDR3 spells CASSRDRAGANVLTF. CDR3 bases: TGCGCCAGCAGCCGGGACAGGGCTGGGGCCAACGTCCTGACTTTC.

The chain has TRBV6-5 and TRBJ2-1, with TRBD1 matching over 9 bases. After removal of 6 bases from V and 2 bases from J, the junction contained 5 bases not matched to a gene. The CDR3 contains 15 residues. Germline V gene data show CDR1 as MNHEY and CDR2 as SVGAGI. Written as DNA, the CDR3 is TGTGCCAGCAGCTCCCGACAGGGGGCCTACAATGAGCAGTTCTTC. Translated: CASSSRQGAYNEQFF.

The V call is TRBV28, the J call TRBJ2-1, with D unclear. Trimming took off 6 bases at V and 8 bases at J, with 17 bases between the two ends. The CDR3 is 14 amino acids. Germline V lookup: CDR1 MDHEN, CDR2 SYDVKM. CDR3 region: CASSYPPKSHEQFF. CDR3 bases: TGTGCCAGCAGCTACCCTCCCAAGAGTCATGAGCAGTTCTTC. The variable domain in full, completed from reference TRBV28 and TRBJ2-1, reads DVKVTQSSRYLVKRTGEKVFLECVQDMDHENMFWYRQDPGLGLRLIYFSYDVKMKEKGDIPEGYSVSREKKERFSLILESASTNQTSMYLCASSYPPKSHEQFFGPGTRLTVL.

The chain has TRBV29-1 and TRBJ2-5; D ambiguous. The V end was cut by 5 bases, the J end by 5 bases, with 15 bases between. Germline V gene lookup returns CDR1 SQVTM and CDR2 ANQGSEA. The CDR3 spans 13 residues. The DNA for the CDR3 is TGCAGCGTTTCCCTGCGGCAGAGGGAGACCCAGTACTTC. Amino acid sequence: CSVSLRQRETQYF.

In DNA, the CDR3 is TGCGCCAGCAGCTGGGGACAGGGGGCAGGTGAGCAGTTCTTC. Amino acid sequence: CASSWGQGAGEQFF. The J gene is TRBJ2-1, the V gene TRBV5-1; 12 nucleotides align to TRBD1. After removal of 3 bases from V and 9 bases from J, the junction contained 4 bases not matched to a gene. This CDR3 has 14 residues. Per the germline V gene, CDR1 is SGHRS and CDR2 is YFSETQ.

This rearrangement joins TRBV19 to TRBJ2-7; 12 positions match TRBD1. CDR3 size: 14 residues. V shed 7 bases, J shed 6 bases, and the junction held 7 bases outside the gene matches. Germline values: CDR1 LNHDA, CDR2 SQIVND (reference sequence). Here the CDR3 DNA reads TGTGCCAGTAAGATGGGACAGGGGGCTTCCGAGCAGTACTTC. Translation: CASKMGQGASEQYF. The complete variable domain, with remaining parts taken from reference TRBV19 and TRBJ2-7, reads DGGITQSPKYLFRKEGQNVTLSCEQNLNHDAMYWYRQDPGQGLRLIYYSQIVNDFQKGDIAEGYSVSREKKESFPLTVTSAQKNPTAFYLCASKMGQGASEQYFGPGTRLTVT.

A word on this clone: Other DNA sequences from this sample encode an identical CDR3 as well. The genes are TRBV18 and TRBJ2-7; D is uncertain. CDR3 length: 13 amino acids. Germline V gives CDR1 KGHSH, CDR2 LQKENI. V was pared by 3 bases and J by 3 bases, with 9 bases between. CDR3 DNA sequence: TGTGCCAGCTCACCCCCCTCCAGCTACGAGCAGTACTTC. Protein sequence: CASSPPSSYEQYF.

The rearrangement joins TRBV5-1 to TRBJ1-1; D perhaps matches TRBD1 (5 bases). Germline V gene sequence: CDR1 SGHRS, CDR2 YFSETQ. This CDR3 is 13 amino acids long. The ends were cut back, 6 bases at V and 0 bases at J, with 9 bases in the middle. The CDR3 nucleotides read TGCGCCAGCATTGGACACCTGAACACTGAAGCTTTCTTT. Amino acids: CASIGHLNTEAFF.

V gene TRBV6-5 combines with J gene TRBJ1-1; D remains ambiguous. Trimming took off 6 bases at V and 3 bases at J, with 17 bases between the two ends. The CDR3 totals 15 residues. CDR1 and CDR2 from the germline V gene are MNHEY and SVGAGI. Here the CDR3 reads CASSFTSRSHTEAFF. In nucleotides, the CDR3 is TGTGCCAGCAGCTTTACGTCCAGGTCACACACTGAAGCTTTCTTT.

The chain links TRBV3-1 (or the pseudogene TRBV3-2) to TRBJ2-7; 13 nucleotides agree with TRBD2. With V trimmed by 2 bases and J by 4 bases, 5 bases remained unmatched. Germline V lookup: CDR1 LGHDT, CDR2 YNNKEL (reference sequence). This CDR3 spans 16 amino acids. CDR3 nucleotide sequence: TGTGCCAGCAGCCAAACGGGACTAGCGGGGATATACGAGCAGTACTTC. Encoded protein: CASSQTGLAGIYEQYF.

J is TRBJ2-5 and V is TRBV16; tentatively, D is TRBD1 (5 bases). The V and J ends lost 8 bases and 2 bases respectively, with 12 bases between them. Germline V CDR1 and CDR2: KGHSY, FQNENV. The CDR3 sequence is 13 residues long. The CDR3 nucleotides read TGTGCCAGCGCCAGGGTAACGCAAGAGACCCAGTACTTC. It encodes CASARVTQETQYF.

The gene calls are TRBV27 and TRBJ2-5; 8 bases match TRBD2. V dropped 5 bases and J dropped 7; count of bases not matched to a gene: 12. From germline, CDR1 is MNHEY and CDR2 SMNVEV (reference sequence). The CDR3 is 15 residues long. CDR3 nucleotides: TGTGCCAGCAGTCCCCTCGGAGCGGGAGTAGGGACCCAGTACTTC. Translated: CASSPLGAGVGTQYF.

CDR3 nucleotides: TGCGCCAGCAGCCAAGATCTCGGTGCGGGAGGGGGCCGTTCCCCTGCGTATTTT. Its translation is CASSQDLGAGGGRSPAYF. The gene calls are TRBV4-1 and TRBJ2-3; 9 bases fit TRBD2. The V segment lost 0 bases and the J segment 14 bases; nucleotides outside the gene matches: 21. This CDR3 region has 18 residues. CDR1 MGHRA and CDR2 YSYEKL come from the germline V gene.

Ten or more counts support this clone. The chain combines TRBV3-1 (or the pseudogene TRBV3-2) with TRBJ2-7, with 7 bases fitting TRBD2. Unmatched junction bases numbered 3, after V lost 1 base and J lost 3 bases. The germline V gene encodes CDR1 LGHDT and CDR2 YNNKEL (reference sequence). The CDR3 runs to 14 residues. The CDR3 DNA is TGTGCCAGCAGCCAAGGAAGGGACTACTACGAGCAGTACTTC. This encodes CASSQGRDYYEQYF.

The chain recombines TRBV4-2 with TRBJ2-7; the D gene is possibly TRBD1 (6 bases). Germline V gene sequence: CDR1 LGHNA, CDR2 YNFKEQ. Trimming left V 4 bases short and J 0 bases short, with 13 bases between. The CDR3 consists of 15 residues. Here the CDR3 reads CASSRDRPNSYEQYF. The DNA for the CDR3 is TGTGCCAGCAGCCGAGACAGGCCCAACTCCTACGAGCAGTACTTC.

This rearrangement joins TRBV15 to TRBJ2-3; 7 bases agree with TRBD1. Looked up from germline, CDR1 is LNHNV and CDR2 is YYDKDF (reference sequence). The V segment lost 5 bases and the J segment 6 bases; nucleotides outside the gene matches: 8. This CDR3 comprises 14 residues. The CDR3 nucleotides read TGTGCCACCAGCCAAAGGGGGCAGGGGGATACGCAGTATTTT. Translation gives CATSQRGQGDTQYF.